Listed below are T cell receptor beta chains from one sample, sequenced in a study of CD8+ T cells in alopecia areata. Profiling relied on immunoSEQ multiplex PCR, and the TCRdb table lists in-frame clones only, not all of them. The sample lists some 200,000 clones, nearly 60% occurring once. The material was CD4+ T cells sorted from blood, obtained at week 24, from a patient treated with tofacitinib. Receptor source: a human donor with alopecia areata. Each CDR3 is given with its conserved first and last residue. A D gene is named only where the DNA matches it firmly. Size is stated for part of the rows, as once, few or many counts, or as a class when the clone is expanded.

CAISETGDGYTF,TGTGCCATCAGTGAAACAGGTGATGGCTACACCTTC,TRBJ1-2,-,TRBV10-3,few
CASSAAREQFF,TGTGCCAGCAGTGCCGCGCGTGAGCAGTTCTTC,TRBJ2-1,-,TRBV25-1,-
CASSLGTARNQPQHF,TGTGCCAGCAGCTTAGGGACAGCGAGAAATCAGCCCCAGCATTTT,TRBJ1-5,-,TRBV7-6,once
CASSQGVTSMDTQYF,TGCGCCAGCAGCCAAGGGGTTACTAGCATGGATACGCAGTATTTT,TRBJ2-3,-,TRBV4-1,few
CASSFGESSGELFF,TGTGCCAGCAGCTTTGGGGAGAGCTCCGGGGAGCTGTTTTTT,TRBJ2-2,-,TRBV7-9,-
CALEGGGRRTDTQYF,TGTGCCCTGGAGGGTGGGGGCCGCCGCACAGATACGCAGTATTTT,TRBJ2-3,-,TRBV30,-
CASKLDEEGETQYF,TGTGCCAGCAAACTGGACGAAGAGGGGGAGACCCAGTACTTC,TRBJ2-5,-,TRBV28,few
CASSLGRVYEQYF,TGTGCCAGCAGCCTCGGACGGGTCTACGAGCAGTACTTC,TRBJ2-7,-,TRBV5-4,few
CASSEDAGSLFF,TGTGCCAGCAGTGAAGATGCAGGGTCACTGTTTTTT,TRBJ2-2,-,TRBV6-1,-
CASSTTGGRYGYTF,TGTGCCAGTAGTACGACAGGGGGCCGGTATGGCTACACCTTC,TRBJ1-2,TRBD1,TRBV19,-
CASTGGANTGELFF,TGTGCCAGTACAGGGGGCGCGAACACCGGGGAGCTGTTTTTT,TRBJ2-2,TRBD1,TRBV19,few
CASSTSRSLDQETQYF,TGCGCCAGCAGCACAAGTCGTTCCCTCGATCAAGAGACCCAGTACTTC,TRBJ2-5,-,TRBV5-1,-
CASSPGDSGLGYGYTF,TGCGCCAGCAGCCCTGGCGACAGTGGCCTAGGCTATGGCTACACCTTC,TRBJ1-2,-,TRBV5-1,-
CASSLGLAGQETQYF,TGTGCCAGCAGCCTTGGACTAGCGGGACAAGAGACCCAGTACTTC,TRBJ2-5,TRBD2,TRBV7-7,-
CASSLSLSAGAYSGANVLTF,TGTGCCAGCAGCTTAAGTCTATCGGCAGGGGCCTACTCTGGGGCCAACGTCCTGACTTTC,TRBJ2-6,-,TRBV7-8,-
CAWKGQGPYGYTF,TGTGCCTGGAAGGGCCAGGGACCCTATGGCTACACCTTC,TRBJ1-2,-,TRBV30,once
CASSLGADRSYNEQFF,TGTGCCAGCAGCTTAGGGGCAGATCGCTCCTACAATGAGCAGTTCTTC,TRBJ2-1,-,TRBV7-2,many
CAWSLRNEQFF,TGTGCCTGGAGTTTAAGAAATGAGCAGTTCTTC,TRBJ2-1,-,TRBV30,-
CASSPRGGAHGYTF,TGTGCCAGCAGCCCGCGTGGGGGGGCGCATGGCTACACCTTC,TRBJ1-2,-,TRBV6-5,-
CASSLADRGLGTEAFF,TGTGCCAGCAGCTTAGCGGACAGGGGACTAGGGACTGAAGCTTTCTTT,TRBJ1-1,TRBD1,TRBV7-2,few
CASSLGLDREAFF,TGTGCCAGCAGCTTAGGACTGGACAGGGAAGCTTTCTTT,TRBJ1-1,TRBD1,TRBV7-2,few
CASSVRGGQETQYF,TGTGCCAGCAGCGTTCGTGGGGGCCAAGAGACCCAGTACTTC,TRBJ2-5,-,TRBV7-2,-
CASSLGVLGYGYTF,TGTGCCAGCAGCTTAGGGGTCCTGGGGTATGGCTACACCTTC,TRBJ1-2,-,TRBV7-2,once
CASSVYRDSTEAFF,TGTGCCAGCAGCGTTTACAGGGATAGCACTGAAGCTTTCTTT,TRBJ1-1,-,TRBV7-8,few
CASSHPGTGGGEQYF,TGTGCCAGCAGTCACCCCGGGACAGGGGGTGGAGAGCAGTACTTC,TRBJ2-7,TRBD1,TRBV6-6,few
CASSFLGGPRLAKNIQYF,TGTGCCAGCAGTTTTCTTGGAGGACCCCGGCTAGCCAAAAACATTCAGTACTTC,TRBJ2-4,-,TRBV27,once
CASSSGFSYNEQFF,TGTGCCAGCAGTTCTGGGTTCTCCTACAATGAGCAGTTCTTC,TRBJ2-1,-,TRBV28,-
CASSQDLPHRGQHGYTF,TGCGCCAGCAGCCAAGATCTTCCCCATCGGGGGCAGCATGGCTACACCTTC,TRBJ1-2,-,TRBV4-3,once
CASSLLAGGSGSSTDTQYF,TGTGCCAGCAGCTTACTAGCGGGAGGTTCCGGATCGAGCACAGATACGCAGTATTTT,TRBJ2-3,TRBD2,TRBV7-2,-
CASSRLETQYF,TGCGCCAGCAGCCGCCTGGAGACCCAGTACTTC,TRBJ2-5,-,TRBV4-3,-
CASSPGLSSYEQYF,TGTGCCAGCAGCCCCGGCTTAAGCTCCTACGAGCAGTACTTC,TRBJ2-7,-,TRBV7-2,-
CATSRDLTNYEQYF,TGTGCCACCAGCAGAGATTTGACCAACTACGAGCAGTACTTC,TRBJ2-7,-,TRBV15,-
CASSHQPLPDTQYF,TGTGCCAGCAGTCATCAACCCTTACCAGATACGCAGTATTTT,TRBJ2-3,-,TRBV7-9,-
CASSQAGLNTEAFF,TGCGCCAGCAGCCAAGCCGGGTTGAACACTGAAGCTTTCTTT,TRBJ1-1,-,TRBV4-1,-
CSVPWLDTQYF,TGCAGCGTCCCATGGCTGGATACGCAGTATTTT,TRBJ2-3,-,TRBV29-1,few
CASSLTGTGEMNTEAFF,TGCGCCAGCAGCCTTACCGGGACAGGGGAAATGAACACTGAAGCTTTCTTT,TRBJ1-1,TRBD1,TRBV4-1,-
CASSFAHTSTDTQYF,TGTGCCAGCAGCTTTGCCCACACTAGCACAGATACGCAGTATTTT,TRBJ2-3,-,TRBV7-2,-
CAISGQHSTDTQYF,TGTGCCATCAGCGGACAGCACTCCACAGATACGCAGTATTTT,TRBJ2-3,-,TRBV10-3,once
CASVVGETQYF,TGTGCCAGCGTGGTTGGCGAGACGCAGTATTTT,TRBJ2-3,-,TRBV2,-
CAWSGAAGGTDTQYF,TGTGCCTGGAGTGGCGCGGCGGGAGGTACAGATACGCAGTATTTT,TRBJ2-3,TRBD2,TRBV30,-
CASSFPSGTGELFF,TGCGCCAGCAGCTTCCCCTCAGGAACCGGGGAGCTGTTTTTT,TRBJ2-2,-,TRBV5-1,-
CSVGGYNEQFF,TGCAGCGTGGGGGGTTATAATGAGCAGTTCTTC,TRBJ2-1,-,TRBV29-1,-